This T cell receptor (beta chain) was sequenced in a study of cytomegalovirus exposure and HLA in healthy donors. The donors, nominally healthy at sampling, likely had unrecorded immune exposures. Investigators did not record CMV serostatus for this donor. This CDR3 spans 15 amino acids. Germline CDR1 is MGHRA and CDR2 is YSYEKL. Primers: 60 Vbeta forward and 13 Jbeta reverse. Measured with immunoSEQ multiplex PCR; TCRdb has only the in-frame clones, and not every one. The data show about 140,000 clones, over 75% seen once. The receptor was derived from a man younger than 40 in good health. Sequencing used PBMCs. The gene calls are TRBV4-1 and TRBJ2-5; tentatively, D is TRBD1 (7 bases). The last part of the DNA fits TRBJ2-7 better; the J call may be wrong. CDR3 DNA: TGCGCCAGCAGCCAAGGGAGGGACAGCGCCTACGAGCAGTACTTC. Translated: CASSQGRDSAYEQYF.